This TCR beta chain was sequenced in a study of cytomegalovirus exposure and HLA in healthy donors. Across the study: In an early release, HLA-typed donors contributed tens of millions of unique TCR sequences. Of 300 to 500 genotyped donors, more than 75% clustered with self-reported Caucasian donors.

Regarding this clone: The antigen is undetermined.

Study-level results: It was likely that a cluster of highly shared sequence variants was a sequencing artifact. It was reportedly the case that the classifier diagnosed cytomegalovirus status with high specificity and sensitivity.

CDR1 is SGHRS and CDR2 is YFSETQ in the germline V gene. The CDR3 is made up of 15 amino acids. V lost 4 bases, J lost 7 bases, and 11 bases stayed unmatched. PCR involved 60 Vbeta and 13 Jbeta primers. The method was immunoSEQ multiplex PCR; TCRdb's version includes in-frame clones alone and lacks a portion of them. The sample shows around 210,000 clones, more than 65% of them seen only once. The sequence derives from a man aged 50-59 years in good health and CMV-seronegative. Specimen: PBMCs. The chain has TRBV5-1 and TRBJ2-1; 7 nucleotides agree with TRBD2. The CDR3 loop is CASSGRAGEGNEQFF. The CDR3 coding sequence is TGCGCCAGCAGCGGCCGCGCGGGAGAAGGGAATGAGCAGTTCTTC.